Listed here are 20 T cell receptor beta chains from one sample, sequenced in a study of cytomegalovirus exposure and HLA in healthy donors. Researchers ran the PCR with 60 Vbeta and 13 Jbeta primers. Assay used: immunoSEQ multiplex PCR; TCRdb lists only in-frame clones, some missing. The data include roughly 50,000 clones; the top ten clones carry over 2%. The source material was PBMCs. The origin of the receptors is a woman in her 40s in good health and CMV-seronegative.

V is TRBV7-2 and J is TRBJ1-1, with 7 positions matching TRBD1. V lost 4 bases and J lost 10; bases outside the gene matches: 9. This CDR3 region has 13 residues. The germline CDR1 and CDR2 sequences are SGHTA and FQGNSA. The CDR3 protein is CASSSNRQGVAFF. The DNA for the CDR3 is TGTGCCAGCAGCTCTAATCGACAGGGCGTAGCTTTCTTT. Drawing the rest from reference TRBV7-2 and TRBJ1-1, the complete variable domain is GAGVSQSPSNKVTEKGKDVELRCDPISGHTALYWYRQSLGQGLEFLIYFQGNSAPDKSGLPSDRFSAERTGGSVSTLTIQRTQQEDSAVYLCASSSNRQGVAFFGQGTRLTVV.

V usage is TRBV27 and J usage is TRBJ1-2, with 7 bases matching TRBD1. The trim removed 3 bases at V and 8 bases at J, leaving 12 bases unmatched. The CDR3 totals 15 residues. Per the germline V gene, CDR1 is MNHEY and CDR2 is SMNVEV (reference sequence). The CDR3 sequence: CASSLGRGGAMGYTF. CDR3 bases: TGTGCCAGCAGTTTGGGCAGAGGGGGCGCTATGGGCTACACCTTC.

CDR3 bases: TGTGCCAGCAGCTCGTCGACGGGGGGAGGAGAGACCCAGTACTTC. Translation: CASSSSTGGGETQYF. This chain connects TRBV4-2 to TRBJ2-5, with 7 bases that match TRBD2. The CDR3 covers 15 residues. The germline V gene has CDR1 LGHNA and CDR2 YNFKEQ. V trimming: 5 bases; J trimming: 4 bases; junction bases outside the gene matches: 10.

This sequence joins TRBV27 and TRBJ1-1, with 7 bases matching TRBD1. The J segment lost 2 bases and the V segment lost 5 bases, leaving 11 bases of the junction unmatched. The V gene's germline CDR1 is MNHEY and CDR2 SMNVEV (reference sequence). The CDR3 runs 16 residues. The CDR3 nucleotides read TGTGCCAGCAGTCTACCGACCGGGACAGCAAACACTGAAGCTTTCTTT. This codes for CASSLPTGTANTEAFF.

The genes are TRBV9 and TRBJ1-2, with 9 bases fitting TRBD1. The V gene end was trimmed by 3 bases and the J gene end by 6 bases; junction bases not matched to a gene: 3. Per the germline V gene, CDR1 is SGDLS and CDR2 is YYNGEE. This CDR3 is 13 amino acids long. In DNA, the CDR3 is TGTGCCAGCAGCGGGGGGACAGGGAATGGCTACACCTTC. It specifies CASSGGTGNGYTF.

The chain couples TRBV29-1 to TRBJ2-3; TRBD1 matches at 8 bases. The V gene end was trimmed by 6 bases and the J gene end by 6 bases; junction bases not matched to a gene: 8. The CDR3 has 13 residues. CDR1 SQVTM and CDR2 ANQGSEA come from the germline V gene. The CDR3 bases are TGCAGCGTGCCGGGACAGGCGTATGATACGCAGTATTTT. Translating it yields CSVPGQAYDTQYF.

Here the CDR3 reads CASSVGWTGITEAFF. CDR3 bases: TGTGCCAGCAGCGTAGGGTGGACAGGGATTACTGAAGCTTTCTTT. This sequence joins TRBV9 and TRBJ1-1, with 8 positions matching TRBD1. J was trimmed by 5 bases and V by 0 bases; bases with no gene match: 6. Germline V gene sequence: CDR1 SGDLS, CDR2 YYNGEE. The length of the CDR3 is 15 residues.

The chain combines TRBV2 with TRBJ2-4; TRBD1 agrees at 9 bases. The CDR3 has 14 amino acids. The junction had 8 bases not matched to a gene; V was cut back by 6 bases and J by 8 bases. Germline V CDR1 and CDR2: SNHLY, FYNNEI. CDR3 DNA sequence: TGTGCCAGCAGGGCCCGACAGGGGGTGGACATTCAGTACTTC. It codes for CASRARQGVDIQYF.

CDR3 in DNA: TGCGCCAGCAGCACCCAAAGGGGGGGAGAAGAGACCCAGTACTTC. This sequence encodes CASSTQRGGEETQYF. The V gene is TRBV5-1, the J gene TRBJ2-5, with a possible D match to TRBD2 (7 bases). In germline, CDR1 is SGHRS, CDR2 YFSETQ. There are 15 residues in the CDR3. Trimming removed 4 bases at V and 3 bases at J, with 16 bases between.

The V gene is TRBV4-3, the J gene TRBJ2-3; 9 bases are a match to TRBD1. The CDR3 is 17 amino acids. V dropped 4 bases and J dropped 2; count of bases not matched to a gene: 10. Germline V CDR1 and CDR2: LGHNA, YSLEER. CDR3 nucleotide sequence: TGCGCCAGCAGCCGCGGAACCGGACAGGGGTACACAGATACGCAGTATTTT. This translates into CASSRGTGQGYTDTQYF.

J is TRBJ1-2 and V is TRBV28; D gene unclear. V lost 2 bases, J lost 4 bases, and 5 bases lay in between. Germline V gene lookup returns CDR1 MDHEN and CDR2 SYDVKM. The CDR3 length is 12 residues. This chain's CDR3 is CASSLNSYGYTF. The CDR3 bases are TGTGCCAGCAGTTTAAACAGCTATGGCTACACCTTC.

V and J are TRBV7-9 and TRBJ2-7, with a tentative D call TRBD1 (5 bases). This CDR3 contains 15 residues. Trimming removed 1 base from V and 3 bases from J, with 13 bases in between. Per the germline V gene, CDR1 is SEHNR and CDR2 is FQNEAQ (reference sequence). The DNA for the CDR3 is TGTGCCAGCAGCTTAGGGGCAGTAGGGGTCTACGAGCAGTACTTC. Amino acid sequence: CASSLGAVGVYEQYF.

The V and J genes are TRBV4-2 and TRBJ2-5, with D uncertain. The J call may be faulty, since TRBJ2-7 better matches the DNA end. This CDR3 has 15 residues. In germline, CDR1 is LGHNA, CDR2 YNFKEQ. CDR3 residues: CASSLASDSSYEQYF. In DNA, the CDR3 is TGTGCCAGCAGCCTGGCAAGCGACTCCTCCTACGAGCAGTACTTC.

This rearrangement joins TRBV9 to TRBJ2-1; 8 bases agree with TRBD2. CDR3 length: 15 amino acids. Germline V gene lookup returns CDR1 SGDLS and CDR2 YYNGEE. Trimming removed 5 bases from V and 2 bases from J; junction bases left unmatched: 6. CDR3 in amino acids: CASRAPGRAYNEQFF. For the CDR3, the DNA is TGTGCCAGCAGAGCACCCGGGAGGGCCTACAATGAGCAGTTCTTC.

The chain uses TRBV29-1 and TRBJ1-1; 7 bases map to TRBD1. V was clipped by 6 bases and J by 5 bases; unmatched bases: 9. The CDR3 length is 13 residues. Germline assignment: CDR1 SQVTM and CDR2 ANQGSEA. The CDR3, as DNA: TGCAGCGTGGAAAGACAGGGAGTAACTGAAGCTTTCTTT. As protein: CSVERQGVTEAFF.

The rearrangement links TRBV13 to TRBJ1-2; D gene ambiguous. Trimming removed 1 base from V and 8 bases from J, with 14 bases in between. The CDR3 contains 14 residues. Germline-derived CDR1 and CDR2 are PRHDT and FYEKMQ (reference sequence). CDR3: CASSLDYGGAGYTF. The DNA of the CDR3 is TGTGCCAGCAGCTTAGATTATGGAGGTGCCGGCTACACCTTC.

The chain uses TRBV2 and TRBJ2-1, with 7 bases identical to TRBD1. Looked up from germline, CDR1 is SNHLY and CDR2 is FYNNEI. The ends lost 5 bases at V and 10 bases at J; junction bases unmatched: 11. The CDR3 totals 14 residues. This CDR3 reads CASSSGQALEEQFF. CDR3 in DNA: TGTGCCAGCAGTTCCGGACAGGCCCTGGAGGAGCAGTTCTTC.

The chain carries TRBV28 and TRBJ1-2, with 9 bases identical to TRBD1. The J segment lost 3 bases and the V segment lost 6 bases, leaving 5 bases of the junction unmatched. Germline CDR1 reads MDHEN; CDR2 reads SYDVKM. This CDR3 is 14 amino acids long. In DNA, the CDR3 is TGTGCCAGCAGGTCACAGGGGGCTGACTATGGCTACACCTTC. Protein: CASRSQGADYGYTF.

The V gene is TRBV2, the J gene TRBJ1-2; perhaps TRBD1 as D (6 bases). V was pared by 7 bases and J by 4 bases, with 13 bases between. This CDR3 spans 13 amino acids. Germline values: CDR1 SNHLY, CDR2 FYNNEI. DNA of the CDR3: TGTGCCAGCACCGGGGGGGCGGTCTATGGCTACACCTTC. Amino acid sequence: CASTGGAVYGYTF.

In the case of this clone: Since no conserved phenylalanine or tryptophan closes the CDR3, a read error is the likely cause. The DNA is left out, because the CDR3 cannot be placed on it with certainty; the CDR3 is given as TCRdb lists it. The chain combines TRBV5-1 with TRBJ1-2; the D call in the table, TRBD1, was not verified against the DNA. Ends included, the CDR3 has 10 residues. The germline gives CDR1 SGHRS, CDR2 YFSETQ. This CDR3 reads CASSMGTGGV.